Below, 24 T cell receptor beta chains from the same sample are listed, as sequenced in a study of beta chain features in type 1 diabetes. The authors reverse transcribed all of the isolated RNA, so sequencing captured expressed TCRB transcripts. Repertoires were generated with immunoSEQ multiplex PCR, while TCRdb's copy carries only in-frame clones and drops some. The sample holds 110,000 to 150,000 clones, roughly 10% seen once. The sequenced material came from central memory CD4+ T cells from blood. These receptors originate from a woman in her 40s in good health.

The rearrangement uses TRBV5-6 and TRBJ1-2; maybe TRBD1 (6 bases). From germline, CDR1 is SGHDT and CDR2 YYEEEE. Trimming shortened V by 5 bases and J by 6 bases, and 17 bases separated the two germline ends. The CDR3 covers 14 residues. The CDR3 loop reads CASRIQGIYNGYTF. The CDR3 DNA reads as TGTGCCAGCAGGATACAGGGAATTTATAATGGCTACACCTTC.

The chain has TRBV6-5 and TRBJ2-1; 7 bases map to TRBD1. V shed 4 bases, J shed 5 bases, and the junction held 5 bases outside the gene matches. Germline V gives CDR1 MNHEY, CDR2 SVGAGI. The CDR3 loop spans 14 amino acids. CDR3: CASSLGGQNNEQFF. The CDR3 DNA is TGTGCCAGCAGTTTAGGGGGACAGAACAATGAGCAGTTCTTC.

This clone was observed many times. This chain connects TRBV29-1 to TRBJ2-1; 9 bases are shared with TRBD1. Trimming at V came to 8 bases and at J to 4 bases, leaving 9 bases not matched to a gene. The CDR3 has 14 amino acids. Germline V gene lookup returns CDR1 SQVTM and CDR2 ANQGSEA. CDR3 residues: CSSSDRGLYNEQFF. The CDR3 region has the DNA TGCAGCAGCTCGGACAGGGGACTTTACAATGAGCAGTTCTTC.

This clone appeared a few times. In DNA form, the CDR3 reads TGTGCCAGCAGCTTCGGCCAGGTGAACACTGAAGCTTTCTTT. This codes for CASSFGQVNTEAFF. The genes are TRBV7-9 and TRBJ1-1, with D unresolved. From germline, CDR1 is SEHNR and CDR2 FQNEAQ (reference sequence). The CDR3 contains 14 residues. The V and J ends lost 3 bases and 0 bases respectively, with 8 bases between them.

This chain joins TRBV10-1 and TRBJ2-1, with D perhaps matching TRBD1 (7 bases). The length of the CDR3 is 15 residues. V lost 2 bases and J 7 bases, leaving 15 bases between the germline ends. The germline gives CDR1 WNHNN, CDR2 SYGVQD (reference sequence). CDR3 nucleotides: TGCGCCAGCAGTGAGCTGGAGGGGGCTAAAAATGAGCAGTTCTTC. Translating gives CASSELEGAKNEQFF.

This clone was found a few times. Here the CDR3 DNA reads TGCGCCAGCAGCTTGGCGGTGAGGGGCGGGGGCACTGAAGCTTTCTTT. This codes for CASSLAVRGGGTEAFF. V usage is TRBV5-1 and J usage is TRBJ1-1; D perhaps matches TRBD1 (5 bases). The CDR3 contains 16 residues. Germline values: CDR1 SGHRS, CDR2 YFSETQ. Trimming left V 0 bases short and J 4 bases short, with 16 bases between.

The sample holds a few counts of this clone. The chain is built from TRBV5-1 and TRBJ2-5; D not certain. Germline CDR1 and CDR2: SGHRS and YFSETQ. The ends were cut back, 0 bases at V and 1 base at J, with 7 bases in the middle. The CDR3 is 14 amino acids. Here the CDR3 reads CASSLGHSQETQYF. Written as DNA, the CDR3 is TGCGCCAGCAGCTTGGGACATTCCCAAGAGACCCAGTACTTC.

This chain joins TRBV18 and TRBJ2-2; the match to TRBD1 covers 7 bases. The CDR3 loop spans 14 amino acids. With 4 bases clipped from V and 3 bases from J, the junction kept 2 bases outside the gene matches. The germline V gene has CDR1 KGHSH and CDR2 LQKENI. In nucleotides, the CDR3 is TGTGCCAGCTCACTAACAGGGGACACCGGGGAGCTGTTTTTT. This encodes CASSLTGDTGELFF.

This clone appeared many times. The chain joins TRBV23-1 to TRBJ2-3; 9 nucleotides match TRBD1. TRBV23-1 is identified as an open reading frame with a role that is uncertain. The V gene end was trimmed by 7 bases and the J gene end by 4 bases; junction bases not matched to a gene: 9. The CDR3 covers 15 residues. This chain's CDR3 is CASTPRGQGPDTQYF. CDR3 bases: TGCGCCAGCACCCCCCGAGGACAGGGGCCAGATACGCAGTATTTT.

The V gene is TRBV6-5, the J gene TRBJ1-5; 8 bases are shared with TRBD1. Germline V gene data show CDR1 as MNHEY and CDR2 as SVGAGI. V gave up 5 bases and J gave up 4 bases; unmatched junction bases: 4. This CDR3 contains 14 residues. The DNA of the CDR3 is TGTGCCAGCAGTAGAGGGACAGGTAATCAGCCCCAGCATTTT. Its translation: CASSRGTGNQPQHF.

The chain uses TRBV5-1 and TRBJ2-1, with 8 bases that match TRBD2. In germline, CDR1 is SGHRS, CDR2 YFSETQ. The CDR3 loop spans 15 amino acids. The J segment lost 2 bases and the V segment lost 0 bases, leaving 1 base of the junction unmatched. The CDR3 here is CASSLAGGAYNEQFF. CDR3 DNA sequence: TGCGCCAGCAGCTTGGCGGGGGGGGCCTACAATGAGCAGTTCTTC.

The J gene is TRBJ2-4, the V gene TRBV5-1; 10 nucleotides match TRBD1. Germline values: CDR1 SGHRS, CDR2 YFSETQ. Losses at the gene ends were 0 bases for V and 6 bases for J; bases not matched to a gene: 0. CDR3 size: 14 residues. The CDR3: CASSLGTGGNIQYF. DNA of the CDR3: TGCGCCAGCAGCTTGGGGACAGGGGGAAACATTCAGTACTTC.

This clone was seen a few times. The genes are TRBV4-2 and TRBJ2-2, with 7 bases identical to TRBD2. The CDR3 loop spans 19 amino acids. With 0 bases clipped from V and 6 bases from J, the junction kept 16 bases outside the gene matches. Germline CDR1 LGHNA, CDR2 YNFKEQ. The CDR3 here is CASSQDRGVWSNGPGELFF. The CDR3 DNA reads TGTGCCAGCAGCCAAGATCGGGGGGTTTGGAGCAACGGTCCCGGGGAGCTGTTTTTT.

The gene calls are TRBV7-8 and TRBJ2-2; 9 positions agree with TRBD1. V lost 1 base and J lost 5; bases outside the gene matches: 2. Germline lookup yields CDR1 SGHVS and CDR2 FQNEAQ. This CDR3 region has 15 residues. The CDR3 here is CASSLGQGGTGELFF. The CDR3 coding sequence is TGTGCCAGCAGCTTAGGACAGGGGGGAACCGGGGAGCTGTTTTTT.

This chain uses TRBV29-1 with TRBJ2-5, with TRBD2 as a possible D gene (6 bases). This CDR3 has 15 amino acids. The V end lost 3 bases, the J end lost 5 bases, and 19 bases lay between the germline ends. Germline V gene sequence: CDR1 SQVTM, CDR2 ANQGSEA. CDR3 sequence (DNA): TGCAGCGTTGATCAGGGACTCGGGATTGGGGAGACCCAGTACTTC. Its translation is CSVDQGLGIGETQYF. Complete variable domain (other parts from reference TRBV29-1 and TRBJ2-5): SAVISQKPSRDICQRGTSLTIQCQVDSQVTMMFWYRQQPGQSLTLIATANQGSEATYESGFVIDKFPISRPNLTFSTLTVSNMSPEDSSIYLCSVDQGLGIGETQYFGPGTRLLVL.

A few counts support this clone. The gene calls are TRBV5-8 and TRBJ2-2; D may be TRBD2 (5 bases). Germline CDR1 SGHTS, CDR2 YDEGEE. Trimming took 4 bases from V and 7 from J, leaving 17 bases between them. The CDR3 consists of 15 residues. The CDR3 DNA follows: TGTGCCAGCAGCGACTACCTAGCAACCGACGGGGAGCTGTTTTTT. It codes for CASSDYLATDGELFF.

V gene TRBV7-2 combines with J gene TRBJ2-5; 10 positions match TRBD2. V was pared by 3 bases and J by 5 bases, with 12 bases of the junction left unmatched. Germline values: CDR1 SGHTA, CDR2 FQGNSA. The CDR3 is 17 residues long. This chain's CDR3 is CASSLRSGLAGVETQYF. CDR3 in DNA: TGTGCCAGCAGCTTGAGGTCGGGGCTAGCGGGGGTTGAGACCCAGTACTTC.

This clone was detected only a few times. The V call is TRBV18, the J call TRBJ1-2, with TRBD1 matching 10 bases. Germline values: CDR1 KGHSH, CDR2 LQKENI. The CDR3 loop spans 14 amino acids. V dropped 3 bases and J dropped 8; count of bases not matched to a gene: 6. The CDR3 sequence: CASSPRTGGEGYTF. CDR3 sequence (DNA): TGTGCCAGCTCACCCAGGACAGGGGGAGAGGGCTACACCTTC.

This clone was counted only a few times. Other DNA sequences in this sample translate to the same CDR3. The gene calls are TRBV5-1 and TRBJ2-7, with TRBD1 matching over 7 bases. The CDR3 totals 14 residues. Germline V gene data show CDR1 as SGHRS and CDR2 as YFSETQ. J gave up 1 base and V 4 bases, and 5 bases lay outside the gene matches. The CDR3: CASSRDSVSYEQYF. The DNA of the CDR3 is TGCGCCAGCAGCCGGGACAGCGTATCCTACGAGCAGTACTTC.

There are a few counts of this clone. V gene TRBV6-5 combines with J gene TRBJ2-7; 9 bases are shared with TRBD1. From germline, CDR1 is MNHEY and CDR2 SVGAGI. The CDR3 spans 13 residues. J was trimmed by 11 bases and V by 6 bases; bases with no gene match: 11. In DNA form, the CDR3 reads TGTGCCAGCAGCCTTACGACAGGGGGTAGCGAGTACTTC. Amino acid sequence: CASSLTTGGSEYF.

V gene TRBV7-9 combines with J gene TRBJ1-4; D ambiguous. From germline, CDR1 is SEHNR and CDR2 FQNEAQ (reference sequence). Trimming shortened V by 5 bases and J by 10 bases, and 8 bases separated the two germline ends. This CDR3 is built from 11 residues. Here the CDR3 reads CASSPGRKLFF. CDR3 DNA: TGTGCCAGCAGCCCCGGGAGAAAACTGTTTTTT.

As to this clone: Other DNA sequences in this specimen translate into the identical CDR3. This chain's CDR3 is CASSGGQGEQYF. The CDR3 bases are TGTGCCAGCAGCGGTGGACAAGGCGAGCAGTACTTC. V and J are TRBV9 and TRBJ2-7, with D tentatively TRBD1 (5 bases). The CDR3 is 12 amino acids. V lost 3 bases and J lost 6, with 10 bases in between. Per the germline V gene, CDR1 is SGDLS and CDR2 is YYNGEE.

This clone showed up just a few times. V usage is TRBV7-9 and J usage is TRBJ2-2; D may be TRBD1 (6 bases). V was pared by 6 bases and J by 5 bases, with 10 bases between. The CDR3 is 13 residues long. Germline V gene sequence: CDR1 SEHNR, CDR2 FQNEAQ (reference sequence). For the CDR3, the DNA is TGTGCCAGCAGACCTACAGGGACCGGGGAGCTGTTTTTT. This sequence encodes CASRPTGTGELFF.

This clone was counted a few times. V and J are TRBV19 and TRBJ1-2; possibly TRBD1 for D (5 bases). CDR1 LNHDA and CDR2 SQIVND come from the germline V gene (reference sequence). Trimming left V 5 bases short and J 1 base short, with 17 bases between. The CDR3 consists of 16 residues. CDR3 protein: CASSFLGAKDNYGYTF. As DNA, the CDR3 is TGTGCCAGTAGTTTCCTTGGGGCAAAAGATAACTATGGCTACACCTTC.